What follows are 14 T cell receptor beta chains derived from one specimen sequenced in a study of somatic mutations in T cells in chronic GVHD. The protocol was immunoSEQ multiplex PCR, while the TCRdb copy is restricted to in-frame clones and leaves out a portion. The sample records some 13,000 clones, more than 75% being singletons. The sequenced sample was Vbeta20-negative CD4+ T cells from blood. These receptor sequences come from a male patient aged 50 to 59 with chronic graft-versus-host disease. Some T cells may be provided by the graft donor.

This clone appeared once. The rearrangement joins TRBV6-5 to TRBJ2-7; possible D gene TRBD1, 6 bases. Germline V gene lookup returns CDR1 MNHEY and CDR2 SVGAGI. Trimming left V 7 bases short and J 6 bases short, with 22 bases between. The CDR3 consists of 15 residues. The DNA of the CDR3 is TGTGCCAGCACTAAGGGTCAGGGGTTGGAGAGCGAGCAGTACTTC. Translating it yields CASTKGQGLESEQYF.

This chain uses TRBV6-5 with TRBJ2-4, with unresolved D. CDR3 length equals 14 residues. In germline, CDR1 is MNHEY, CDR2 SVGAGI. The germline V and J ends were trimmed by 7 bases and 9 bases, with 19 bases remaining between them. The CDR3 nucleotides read TGTGCCAGCACCACGACGAGAGGATTGGGCATTCAGTACTTC. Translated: CASTTTRGLGIQYF.

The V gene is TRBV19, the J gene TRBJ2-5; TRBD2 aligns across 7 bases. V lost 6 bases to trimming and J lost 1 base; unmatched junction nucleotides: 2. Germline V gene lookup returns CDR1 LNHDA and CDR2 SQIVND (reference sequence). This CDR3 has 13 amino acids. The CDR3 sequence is CASSGGIQETQYF. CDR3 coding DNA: TGTGCCAGTAGCGGGGGGATCCAAGAGACCCAGTACTTC.

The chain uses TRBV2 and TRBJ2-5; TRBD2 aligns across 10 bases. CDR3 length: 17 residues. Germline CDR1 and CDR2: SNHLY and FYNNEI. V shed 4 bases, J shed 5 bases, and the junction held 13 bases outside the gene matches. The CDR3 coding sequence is TGTGCCAGCAGTGGACAGCTAGCGGGAGTCGGTGCGGAGACCCAGTACTTC. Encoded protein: CASSGQLAGVGAETQYF.

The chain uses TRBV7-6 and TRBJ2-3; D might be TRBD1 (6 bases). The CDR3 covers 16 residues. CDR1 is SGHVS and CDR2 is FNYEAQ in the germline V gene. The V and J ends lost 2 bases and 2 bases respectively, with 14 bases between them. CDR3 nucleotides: TGTGCCAGCAGCTTACGGGACCCAGGGGTCACAGATACGCAGTATTTT. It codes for CASSLRDPGVTDTQYF.

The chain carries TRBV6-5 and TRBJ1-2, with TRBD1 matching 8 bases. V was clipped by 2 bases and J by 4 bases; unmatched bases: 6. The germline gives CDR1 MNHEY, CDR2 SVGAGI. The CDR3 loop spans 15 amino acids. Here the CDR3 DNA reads TGTGCCAGCAGTTACGCCCAGGGGGCGGGCTATGGCTACACCTTC. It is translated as CASSYAQGAGYGYTF.

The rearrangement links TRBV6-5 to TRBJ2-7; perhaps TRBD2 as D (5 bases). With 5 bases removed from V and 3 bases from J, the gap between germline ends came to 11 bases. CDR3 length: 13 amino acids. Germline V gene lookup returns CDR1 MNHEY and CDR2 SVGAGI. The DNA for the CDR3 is TGTGCCAGCAGTCGGGATCCTGACTACGAGCAGTACTTC. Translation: CASSRDPDYEQYF.

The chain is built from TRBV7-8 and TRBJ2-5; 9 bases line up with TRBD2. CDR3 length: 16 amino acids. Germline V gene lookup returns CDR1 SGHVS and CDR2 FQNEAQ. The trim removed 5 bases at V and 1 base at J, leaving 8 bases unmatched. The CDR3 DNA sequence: TGTGCCAGCAGCCCCTTGGGCGGGAGGGGCCAAGAGACCCAGTACTTC. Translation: CASSPLGGRGQETQYF.

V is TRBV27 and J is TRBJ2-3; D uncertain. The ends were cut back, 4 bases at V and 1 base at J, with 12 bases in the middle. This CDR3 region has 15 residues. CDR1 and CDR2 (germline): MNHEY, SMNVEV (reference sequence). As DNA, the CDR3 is TGTGCCAGCAGTTCCCCCATCAGCGGCACAGATACGCAGTATTTT. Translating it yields CASSSPISGTDTQYF.

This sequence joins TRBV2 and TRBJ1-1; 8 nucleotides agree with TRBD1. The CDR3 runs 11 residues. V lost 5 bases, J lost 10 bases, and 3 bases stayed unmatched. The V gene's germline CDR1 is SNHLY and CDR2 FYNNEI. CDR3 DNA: TGTGCCAGCAGTACCGACAGGGGAGCTTTCTTT. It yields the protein CASSTDRGAFF.

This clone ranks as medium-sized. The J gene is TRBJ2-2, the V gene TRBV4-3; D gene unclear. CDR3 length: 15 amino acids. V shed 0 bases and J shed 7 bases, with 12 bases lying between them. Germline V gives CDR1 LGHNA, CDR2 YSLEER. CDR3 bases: TGCGCCAGCAGCCAAGATTCCGGGTTTGTCGGGGAGCTGTTTTTT. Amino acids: CASSQDSGFVGELFF.

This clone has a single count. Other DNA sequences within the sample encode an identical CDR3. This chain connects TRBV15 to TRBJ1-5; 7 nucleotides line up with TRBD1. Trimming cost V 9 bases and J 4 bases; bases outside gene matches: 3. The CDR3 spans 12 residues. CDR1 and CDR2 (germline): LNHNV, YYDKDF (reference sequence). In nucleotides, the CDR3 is TGTGCCACACAGGGGTGGAATCAGCCCCAGCATTTT. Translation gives CATQGWNQPQHF.

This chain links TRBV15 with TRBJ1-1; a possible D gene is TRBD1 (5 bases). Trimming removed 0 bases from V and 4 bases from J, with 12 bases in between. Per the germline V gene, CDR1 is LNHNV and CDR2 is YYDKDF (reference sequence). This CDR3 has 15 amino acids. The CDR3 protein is CATSRDPGRGTEAFF. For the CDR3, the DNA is TGTGCCACCAGCAGAGATCCAGGGCGAGGCACTGAAGCTTTCTTT.

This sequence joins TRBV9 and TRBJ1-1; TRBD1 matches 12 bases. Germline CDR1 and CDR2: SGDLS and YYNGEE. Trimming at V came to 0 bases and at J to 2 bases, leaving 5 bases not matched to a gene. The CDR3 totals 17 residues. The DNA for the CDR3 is TGTGCCAGCAGCGTAGGTCCGGGACAGGGGGCAAACACTGAAGCTTTCTTT. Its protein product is CASSVGPGQGANTEAFF.